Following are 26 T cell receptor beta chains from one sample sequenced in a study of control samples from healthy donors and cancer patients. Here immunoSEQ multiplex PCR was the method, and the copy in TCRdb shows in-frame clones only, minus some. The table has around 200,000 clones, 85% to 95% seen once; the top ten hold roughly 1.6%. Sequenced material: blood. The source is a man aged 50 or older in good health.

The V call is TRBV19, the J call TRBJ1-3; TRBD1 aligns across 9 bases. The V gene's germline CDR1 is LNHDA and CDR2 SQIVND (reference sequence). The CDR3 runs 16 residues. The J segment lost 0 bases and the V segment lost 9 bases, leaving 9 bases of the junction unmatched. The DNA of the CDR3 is TGTGCCAGCCTTCAACCGGGACAGGGCTCTGGAAACACCATATATTTT. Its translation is CASLQPGQGSGNTIYF. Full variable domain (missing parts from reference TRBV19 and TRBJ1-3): DGGITQSPKYLFRKEGQNVTLSCEQNLNHDAMYWYRQDPGQGLRLIYYSQIVNDFQKGDIAEGYSVSREKKESFPLTVTSAQKNPTAFYLCASLQPGQGSGNTIYFGEGSWLTVV.

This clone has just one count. CDR3 coding DNA: TGTGCCAGCAGCTTAGGACACAGTTTCAATGAGCAGTTCTTC. It yields the protein CASSLGHSFNEQFF. The chain is built from TRBV7-9 and TRBJ2-1; D gene unclear. Trimming removed 1 base at V and 6 bases at J, with 10 bases between. The CDR3 spans 14 residues. In germline, CDR1 is SEHNR, CDR2 FQNEAQ (reference sequence).

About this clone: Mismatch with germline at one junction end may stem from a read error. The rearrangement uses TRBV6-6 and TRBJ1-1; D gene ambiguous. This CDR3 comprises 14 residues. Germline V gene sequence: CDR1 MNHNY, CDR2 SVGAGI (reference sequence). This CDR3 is CASNYPFSGTEAFF. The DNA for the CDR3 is TGTGCCAGCAATTACCCGTTTAGTGGCACTGAAGCTTTCTTT.

Here the CDR3 reads CASRDRANSGANVLTF. CDR3 coding DNA: TGTGCCAGCAGGGACAGAGCTAACTCTGGGGCCAACGTCCTGACTTTC. The chain joins TRBV11-2 to TRBJ2-6; D might be TRBD1 (6 bases). V lost 6 bases and J 0 bases, leaving 12 bases between the germline ends. Per the germline V gene, CDR1 is SGHAT and CDR2 is FQNNGV. The CDR3 runs to 16 residues.

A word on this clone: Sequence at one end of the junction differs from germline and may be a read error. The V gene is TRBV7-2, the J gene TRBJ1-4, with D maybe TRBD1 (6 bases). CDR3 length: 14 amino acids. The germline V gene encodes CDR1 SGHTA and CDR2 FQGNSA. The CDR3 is CASTLGGAAEKLFF. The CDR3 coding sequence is TGTGCCAGCACCTTAGGGGGGGCAGCGGAAAAACTGTTTTTT. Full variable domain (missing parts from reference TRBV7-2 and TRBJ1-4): GAGVSQSPSNKVTEKGKDVELRCDPISGHTALYWYRQSLGQGLEFLIYFQGNSAPDKSGLPSDRFSAERTGGSVSTLTIQRTQQEDSAVYLCASTLGGAAEKLFFGSGTQLSVL.

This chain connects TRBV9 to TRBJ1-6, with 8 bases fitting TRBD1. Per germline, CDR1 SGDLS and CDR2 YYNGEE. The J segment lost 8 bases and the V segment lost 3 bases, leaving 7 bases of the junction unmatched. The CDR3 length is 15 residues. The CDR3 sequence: CASSATGAVHSPLHF. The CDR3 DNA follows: TGTGCCAGCAGCGCGACAGGGGCCGTCCATTCACCCCTCCACTTT. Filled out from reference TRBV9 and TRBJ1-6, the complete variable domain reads DSGVTQTPKHLITATGQRVTLRCSPRSGDLSVYWYQQSLDQGLQFLIQYYNGEERAKGNILERFSAQQFPDLHSELNLSSLELGDSALYFCASSATGAVHSPLHFGNGTRLTVT.

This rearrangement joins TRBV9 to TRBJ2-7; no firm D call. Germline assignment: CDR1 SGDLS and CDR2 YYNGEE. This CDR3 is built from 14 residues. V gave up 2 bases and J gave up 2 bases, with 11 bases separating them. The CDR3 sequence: CASSVKPIPYEQYF. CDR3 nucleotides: TGTGCCAGCAGCGTGAAACCGATACCCTACGAGCAGTACTTC.

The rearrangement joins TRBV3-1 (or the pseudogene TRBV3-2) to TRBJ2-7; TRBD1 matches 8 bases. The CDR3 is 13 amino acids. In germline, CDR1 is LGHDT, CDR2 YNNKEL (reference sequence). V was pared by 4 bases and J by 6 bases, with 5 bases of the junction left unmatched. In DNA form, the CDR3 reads TGTGCCAGCAGCCTTACAGGGGGTTCCGAGCAGTACGTC. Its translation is CASSLTGGSEQYV.

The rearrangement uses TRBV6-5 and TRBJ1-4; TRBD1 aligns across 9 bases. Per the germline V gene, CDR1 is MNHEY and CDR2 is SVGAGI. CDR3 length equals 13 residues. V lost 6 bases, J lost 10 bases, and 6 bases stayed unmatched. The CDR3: CASRRTGDGKLFF. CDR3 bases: TGTGCCAGCAGAAGGACAGGGGATGGAAAACTGTTTTTT.

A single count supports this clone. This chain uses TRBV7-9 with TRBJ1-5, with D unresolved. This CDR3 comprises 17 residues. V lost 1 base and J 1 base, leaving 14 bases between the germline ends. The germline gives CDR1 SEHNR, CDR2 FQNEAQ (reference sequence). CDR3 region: CASSLGSGIASNQPQHF. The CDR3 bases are TGTGCCAGCAGCTTAGGGAGCGGTATAGCGAGCAATCAGCCCCAGCATTTT.

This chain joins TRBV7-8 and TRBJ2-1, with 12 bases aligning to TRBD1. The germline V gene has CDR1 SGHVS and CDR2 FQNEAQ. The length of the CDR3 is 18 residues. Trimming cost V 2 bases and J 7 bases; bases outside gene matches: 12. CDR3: CASSLRGGQGALRNEQFF. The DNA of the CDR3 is TGTGCCAGCAGCTTACGGGGGGGACAGGGGGCCCTTCGGAATGAGCAGTTCTTC.

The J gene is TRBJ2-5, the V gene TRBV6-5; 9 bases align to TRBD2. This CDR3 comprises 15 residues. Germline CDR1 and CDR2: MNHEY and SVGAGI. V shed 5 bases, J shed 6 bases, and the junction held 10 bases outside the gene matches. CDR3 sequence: CASSPSSGGGKTQYF. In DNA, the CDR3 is TGTGCCAGCAGTCCAAGTAGCGGGGGAGGGAAGACCCAGTACTTC.

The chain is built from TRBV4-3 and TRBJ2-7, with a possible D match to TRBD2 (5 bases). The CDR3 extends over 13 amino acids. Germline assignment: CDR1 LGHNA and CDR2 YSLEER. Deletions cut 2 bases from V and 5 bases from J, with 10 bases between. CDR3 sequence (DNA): TGCGCCAGCAGCCAACAAGGGAGCAACGAGCAGTACTTC. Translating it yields CASSQQGSNEQYF.

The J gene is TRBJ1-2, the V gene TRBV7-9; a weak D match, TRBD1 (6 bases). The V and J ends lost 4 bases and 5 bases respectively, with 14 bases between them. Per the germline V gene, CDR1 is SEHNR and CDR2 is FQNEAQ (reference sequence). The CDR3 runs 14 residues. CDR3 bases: TGTGCCAGCAGCTCAGGACAGACTTCGTATGGCTACACCTTC. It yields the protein CASSSGQTSYGYTF.

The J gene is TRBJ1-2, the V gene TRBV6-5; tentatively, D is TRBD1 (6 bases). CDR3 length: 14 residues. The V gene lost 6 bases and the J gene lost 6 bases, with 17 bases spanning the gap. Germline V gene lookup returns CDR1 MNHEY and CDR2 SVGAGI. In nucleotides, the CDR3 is TGTGCCAGCAGAACCCCCGGACAGTTACATGGCTACACCTTC. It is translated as CASRTPGQLHGYTF.

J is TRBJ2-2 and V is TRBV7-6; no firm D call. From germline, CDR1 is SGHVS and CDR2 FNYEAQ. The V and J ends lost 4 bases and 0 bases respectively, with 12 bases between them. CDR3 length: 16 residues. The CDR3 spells CASSSGPTTNTGELFF. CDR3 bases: TGTGCCAGCAGCTCCGGACCCACCACGAACACCGGGGAGCTGTTTTTT. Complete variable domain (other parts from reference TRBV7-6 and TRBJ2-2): GAGVSQSPRYKVTKRGQDVALRCDPISGHVSLYWYRQALGQGPEFLTYFNYEAQQDKSGLPNDRFSAERPEGSISTLTIQRTEQRDSAMYRCASSSGPTTNTGELFFGEGSRLTVL.

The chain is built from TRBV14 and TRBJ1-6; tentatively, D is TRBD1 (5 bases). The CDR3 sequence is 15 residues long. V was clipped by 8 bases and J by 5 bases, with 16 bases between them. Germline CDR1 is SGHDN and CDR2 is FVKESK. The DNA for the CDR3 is TGTGCCAGCCCTCCTCCTCTGGGGGATAATTCACCCCTCCACTTT. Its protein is CASPPPLGDNSPLHF.

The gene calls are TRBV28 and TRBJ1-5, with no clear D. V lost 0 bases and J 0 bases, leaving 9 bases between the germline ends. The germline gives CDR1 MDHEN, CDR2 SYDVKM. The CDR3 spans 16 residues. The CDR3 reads CASSLWASNSNQPQHF. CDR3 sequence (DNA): TGTGCCAGCAGTTTATGGGCCTCTAATAGCAATCAGCCCCAGCATTTT. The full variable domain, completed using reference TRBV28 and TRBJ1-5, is DVKVTQSSRYLVKRTGEKVFLECVQDMDHENMFWYRQDPGLGLRLIYFSYDVKMKEKGDIPEGYSVSREKKERFSLILESASTNQTSMYLCASSLWASNSNQPQHFGDGTRLSIL.

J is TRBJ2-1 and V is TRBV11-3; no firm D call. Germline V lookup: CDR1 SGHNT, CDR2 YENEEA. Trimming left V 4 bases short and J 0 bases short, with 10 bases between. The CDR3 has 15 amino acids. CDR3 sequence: CASSSSGSSYNEQFF. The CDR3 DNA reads TGTGCCAGCAGCTCTTCGGGCAGCTCCTACAATGAGCAGTTCTTC.

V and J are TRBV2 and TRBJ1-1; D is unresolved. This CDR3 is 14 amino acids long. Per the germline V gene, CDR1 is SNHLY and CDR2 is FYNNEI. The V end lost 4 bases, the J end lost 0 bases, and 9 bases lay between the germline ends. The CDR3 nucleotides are TGTGCCAGCAGTGGGAACAGCTTGAACACTGAAGCTTTCTTT. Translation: CASSGNSLNTEAFF.

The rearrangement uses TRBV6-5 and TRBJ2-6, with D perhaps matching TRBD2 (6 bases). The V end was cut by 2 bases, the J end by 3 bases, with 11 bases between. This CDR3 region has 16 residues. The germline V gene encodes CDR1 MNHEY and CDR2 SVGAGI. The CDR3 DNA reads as TGTGCCAGCAGTTACAGGGGAGGTAGTGGGGCCAACGTCCTGACTTTC. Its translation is CASSYRGGSGANVLTF.

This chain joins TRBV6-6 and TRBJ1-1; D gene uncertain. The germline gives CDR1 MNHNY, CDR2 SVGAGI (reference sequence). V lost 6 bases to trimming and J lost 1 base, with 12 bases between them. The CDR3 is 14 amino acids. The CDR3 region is CASRLNRPNTEAFF. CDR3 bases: TGTGCCAGCAGATTAAACCGGCCGAACACTGAAGCTTTCTTT.

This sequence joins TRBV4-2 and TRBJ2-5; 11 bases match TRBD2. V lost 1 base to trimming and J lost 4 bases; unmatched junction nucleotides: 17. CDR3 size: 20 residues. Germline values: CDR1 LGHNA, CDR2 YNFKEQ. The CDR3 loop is CASSQVRTSGPGYIGETQYF. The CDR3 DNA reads TGTGCCAGCAGCCAAGTAAGGACTAGCGGGCCGGGATACATTGGAGAGACCCAGTACTTC.

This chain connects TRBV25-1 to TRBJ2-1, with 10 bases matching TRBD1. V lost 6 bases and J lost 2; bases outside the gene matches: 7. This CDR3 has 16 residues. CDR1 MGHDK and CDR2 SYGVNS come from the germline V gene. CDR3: CASSLPGTGAYNEQFF. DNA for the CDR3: TGTGCCAGCAGCCTGCCCGGGACAGGGGCCTACAATGAGCAGTTCTTC.

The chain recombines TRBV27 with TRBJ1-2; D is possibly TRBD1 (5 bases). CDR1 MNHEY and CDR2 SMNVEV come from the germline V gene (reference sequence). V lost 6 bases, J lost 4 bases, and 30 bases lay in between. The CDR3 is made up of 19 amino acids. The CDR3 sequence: CASSSFGGSGQGHRYGYTF. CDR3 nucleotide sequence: TGTGCCAGCAGCTCCTTCGGGGGGTCAGGCCAAGGGCACCGCTATGGCTACACCTTC.

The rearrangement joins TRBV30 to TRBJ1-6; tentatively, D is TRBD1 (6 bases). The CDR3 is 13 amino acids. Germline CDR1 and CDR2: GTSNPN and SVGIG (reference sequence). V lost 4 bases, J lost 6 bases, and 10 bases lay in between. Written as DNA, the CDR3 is TGTGCCTGGAATAGGGACACTAATTCACCCCTCCACTTT. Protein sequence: CAWNRDTNSPLHF.